This T cell receptor (beta chain) was identified in a study of cytomegalovirus exposure and HLA in healthy donors. As to this clone: The antigen remains undetermined.

Study results and caveats: It emerged from a later analysis that several of the most significant clusters appeared to be linked to common viral pathogens. Later work showed greater clonal expansion in HLA-associated TCR beta chains than in equally common others.

CDR3 length: 14 amino acids. Germline lookup yields CDR1 SGHVS and CDR2 FQNEAQ. Trimming removed 9 bases from V and 4 bases from J, with 16 bases in between. Though nominally healthy at sampling, donors likely had unrecorded immune exposures. Amplification used 60 Vbeta primers and 13 Jbeta primers. Assay: immunoSEQ multiplex PCR; the TCRdb copy retains only in-frame clones and omits some. The sample lists 100,000 or so clones; about four fifths were seen once. This TCR was recovered from a man aged 40-49 years in good health and CMV-seropositive. The sample consisted of PBMCs. The chain carries TRBV7-8 and TRBJ2-1; D is ambiguous. Here the CDR3 reads CASFPGPTYNEQFF. For the CDR3, the DNA is TGTGCCAGTTTCCCTGGGCCTACGTACAATGAGCAGTTCTTC.